This entry concerns a single T cell receptor beta chain. Trimming took 2 bases from V and 8 from J, leaving 21 bases between them. The CDR3 sequence is 16 residues long. Germline-derived CDR1 and CDR2 are LGHDT and YNNKEL (reference sequence). Each CDR3 protein gets one entry after TCRdb re-called the RT-PCR reads with MiXCR. Of 550,000 to 750,000 distinct CDR3 sequences in the sample, over 12% were seen once. This rearrangement joins TRBV3-1 to TRBJ1-1; D possibly corresponds to TRBD1 (5 bases). Specimen: memory CD4+ T cells from blood. The sequence was obtained from a female donor in good health, serving as a healthy control. CDR3 nucleotide sequence: TGTGCCAGCAGCCAATCAGTACAGGCGCCTAATCACGAAGCTTTCTTT. It specifies CASSQSVQAPNHEAFF.